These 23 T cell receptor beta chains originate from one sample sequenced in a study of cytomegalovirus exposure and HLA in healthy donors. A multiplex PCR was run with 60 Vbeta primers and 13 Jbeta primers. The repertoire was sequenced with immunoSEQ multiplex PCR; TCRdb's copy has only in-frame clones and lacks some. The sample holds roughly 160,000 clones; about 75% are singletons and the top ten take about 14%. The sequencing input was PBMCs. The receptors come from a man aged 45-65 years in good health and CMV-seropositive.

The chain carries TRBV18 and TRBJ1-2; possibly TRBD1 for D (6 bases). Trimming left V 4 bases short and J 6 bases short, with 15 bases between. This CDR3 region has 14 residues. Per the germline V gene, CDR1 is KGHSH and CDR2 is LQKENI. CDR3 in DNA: TGTGCCAGCTCACGGGTAGGGGGAGACGATGGCTACACCTTC. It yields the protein CASSRVGGDDGYTF.

The CDR3 here is CASSSSTGDNSPLHF. The CDR3 region has the DNA TGTGCCAGCAGTTCTAGCACAGGGGATAATTCACCCCTCCACTTT. The V and J genes are TRBV28 and TRBJ1-6; 7 bases are a match to TRBD1. Germline CDR1 is MDHEN and CDR2 is SYDVKM. After removal of 4 bases from V and 5 bases from J, the junction contained 5 bases not matched to a gene. The CDR3 runs to 15 residues. Filled out from reference TRBV28 and TRBJ1-6, the complete variable domain reads DVKVTQSSRYLVKRTGEKVFLECVQDMDHENMFWYRQDPGLGLRLIYFSYDVKMKEKGDIPEGYSVSREKKERFSLILESASTNQTSMYLCASSSSTGDNSPLHFGNGTRLTVT.

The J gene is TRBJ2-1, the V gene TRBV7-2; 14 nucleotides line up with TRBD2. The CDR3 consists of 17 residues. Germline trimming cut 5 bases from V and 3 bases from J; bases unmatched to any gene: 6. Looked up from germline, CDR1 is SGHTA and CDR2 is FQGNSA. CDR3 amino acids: CASSISGTSGSYNEQFF. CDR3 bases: TGTGCCAGCAGCATCTCCGGGACTAGCGGGAGCTACAATGAGCAGTTCTTC.

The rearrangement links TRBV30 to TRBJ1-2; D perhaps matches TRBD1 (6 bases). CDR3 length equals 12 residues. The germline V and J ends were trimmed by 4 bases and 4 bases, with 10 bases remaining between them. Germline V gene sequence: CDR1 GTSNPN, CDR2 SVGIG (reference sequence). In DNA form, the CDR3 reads TGTGCCTGGACCGGGACAATCTATGGCTACACCTTC. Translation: CAWTGTIYGYTF.

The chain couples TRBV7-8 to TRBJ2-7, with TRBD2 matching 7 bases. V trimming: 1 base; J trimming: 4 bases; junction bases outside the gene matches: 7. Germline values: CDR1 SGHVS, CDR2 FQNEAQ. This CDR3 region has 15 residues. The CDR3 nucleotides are TGTGCCAGCAGCTTAGGGCGGGGGATTAATTACGAGCAGTACGTC. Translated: CASSLGRGINYEQYV.

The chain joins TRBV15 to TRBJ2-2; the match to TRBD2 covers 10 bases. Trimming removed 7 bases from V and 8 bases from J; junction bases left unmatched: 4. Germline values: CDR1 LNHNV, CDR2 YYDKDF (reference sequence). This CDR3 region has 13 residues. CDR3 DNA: TGTGCCACCAACAGCGGGGGGGCTGGGGAGCTGTTTTTT. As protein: CATNSGGAGELFF. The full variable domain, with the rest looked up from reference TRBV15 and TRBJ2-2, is DAMVIQNPRYQVTQFGKPVTLSCSQTLNHNVMYWYQQKSSQAPKLLFHYYDKDFNNEADTPDNFQSRRPNTSFCFLDIRSPGLGDTAMYLCATNSGGAGELFFGEGSRLTVL.

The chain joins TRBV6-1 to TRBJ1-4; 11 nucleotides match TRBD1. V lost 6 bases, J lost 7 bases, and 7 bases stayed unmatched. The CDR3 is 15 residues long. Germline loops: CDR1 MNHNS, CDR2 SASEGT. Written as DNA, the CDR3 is TGTGCCAGCAGCCAGTCCGGGACAGGGGGTGAAAAACTGTTTTTT. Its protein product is CASSQSGTGGEKLFF.

The CDR3: CASSRRGTNEKLFF. The CDR3 DNA sequence: TGTGCCAGCAGTCGCAGGGGAACTAATGAAAAACTGTTTTTT. The rearrangement links TRBV7-2 to TRBJ1-4, with D possibly matching TRBD1 (6 bases). This CDR3 is 14 amino acids long. Germline CDR1 reads SGHTA; CDR2 reads FQGNSA. V was shortened by 6 bases and J by 1 base, with 9 bases between the two germline ends.

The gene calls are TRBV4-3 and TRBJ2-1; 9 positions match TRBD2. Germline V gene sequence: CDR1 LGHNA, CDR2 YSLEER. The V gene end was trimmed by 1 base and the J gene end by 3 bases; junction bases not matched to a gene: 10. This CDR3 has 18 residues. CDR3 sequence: CASSQALGSGGLYNEQFF. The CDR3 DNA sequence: TGCGCCAGCAGCCAAGCGCTTGGTAGCGGGGGCCTCTACAATGAGCAGTTCTTC.

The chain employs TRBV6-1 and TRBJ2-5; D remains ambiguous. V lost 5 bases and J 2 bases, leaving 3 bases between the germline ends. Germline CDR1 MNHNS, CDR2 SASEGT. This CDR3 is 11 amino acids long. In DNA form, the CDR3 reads TGTGCCAGCAGTCTTCAAGAGACCCAGTACTTC. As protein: CASSLQETQYF.

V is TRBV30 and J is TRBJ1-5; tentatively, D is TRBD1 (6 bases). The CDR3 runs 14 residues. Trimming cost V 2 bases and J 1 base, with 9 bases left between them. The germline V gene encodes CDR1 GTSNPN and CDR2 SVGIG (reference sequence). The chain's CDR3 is CAWSTGTSNQPQHF. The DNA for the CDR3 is TGTGCCTGGAGTACAGGGACGAGCAATCAGCCCCAGCATTTT. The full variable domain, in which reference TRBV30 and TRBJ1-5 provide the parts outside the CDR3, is SQTIHQWPATLVQPVGSPLSLECTVEGTSNPNLYWYRQAAGRGLQLLFYSVGIGQISSEVPQNLSASRPQDRQFILSSKKLLLSDSGFYLCAWSTGTSNQPQHFGDGTRLSIL.

The CDR3 region is CASSPERGGYEQYF. The CDR3 bases are TGCGCCAGCAGCCCCGAACGAGGGGGCTACGAGCAGTACTTC. The rearrangement links TRBV4-3 to TRBJ2-7; possible D gene TRBD1, 6 bases. The CDR3 extends over 14 amino acids. With 4 bases removed from V and 3 bases from J, the gap between germline ends came to 13 bases. Germline CDR1 is LGHNA and CDR2 is YSLEER.

The CDR3, as DNA: TGTGCCAGCAGACGGACAGGGCTTACCGGGGAGCTGTTTTTT. It is translated as CASRRTGLTGELFF. This chain connects TRBV6-1 to TRBJ2-2; 8 bases fit TRBD1. Germline CDR1 reads MNHNS; CDR2 reads SASEGT. The CDR3 runs 14 residues. Losses at the gene ends were 6 bases for V and 5 bases for J; bases not matched to a gene: 5.

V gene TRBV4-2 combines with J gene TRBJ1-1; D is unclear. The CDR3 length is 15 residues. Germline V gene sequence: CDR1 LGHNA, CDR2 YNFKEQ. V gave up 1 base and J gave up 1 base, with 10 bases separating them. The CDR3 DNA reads TGTGCCAGCAGCCAAGCGGAGGGTTCGAACACTGAAGCTTTCTTT. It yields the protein CASSQAEGSNTEAFF.

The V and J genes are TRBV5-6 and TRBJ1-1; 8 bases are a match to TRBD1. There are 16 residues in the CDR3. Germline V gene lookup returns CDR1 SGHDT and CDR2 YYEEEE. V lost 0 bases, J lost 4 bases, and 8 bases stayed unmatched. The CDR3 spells CASSLATGVGGTEAFF. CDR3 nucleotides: TGTGCCAGCAGCTTGGCGACAGGGGTGGGTGGCACTGAAGCTTTCTTT.

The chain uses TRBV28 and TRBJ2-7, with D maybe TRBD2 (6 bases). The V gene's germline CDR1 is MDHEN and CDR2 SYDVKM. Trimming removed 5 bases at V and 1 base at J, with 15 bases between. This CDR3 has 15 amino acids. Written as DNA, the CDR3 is TGTGCCAGCAGTACCGCGGGACTCCAATCCTACGAGCAGTACGTC. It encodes CASSTAGLQSYEQYV.

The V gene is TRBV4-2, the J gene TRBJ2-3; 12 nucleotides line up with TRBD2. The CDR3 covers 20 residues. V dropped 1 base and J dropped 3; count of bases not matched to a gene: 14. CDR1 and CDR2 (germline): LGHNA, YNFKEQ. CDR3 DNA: TGTGCCAGCAGCCAAGCGCCTAGCGGGGGGGCCCTGGGCCTTACAGATACGCAGTATTTT. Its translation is CASSQAPSGGALGLTDTQYF.

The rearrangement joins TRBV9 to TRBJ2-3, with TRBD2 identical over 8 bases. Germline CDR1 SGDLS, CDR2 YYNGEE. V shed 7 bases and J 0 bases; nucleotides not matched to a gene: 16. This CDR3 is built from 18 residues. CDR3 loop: CASRGGAGGFASTDTQYF. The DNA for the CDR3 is TGTGCCAGCCGTGGGGGTGCGGGGGGATTTGCTAGCACAGATACGCAGTATTTT. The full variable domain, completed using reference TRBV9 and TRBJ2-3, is DSGVTQTPKHLITATGQRVTLRCSPRSGDLSVYWYQQSLDQGLQFLIQYYNGEERAKGNILERFSAQQFPDLHSELNLSSLELGDSALYFCASRGGAGGFASTDTQYFGPGTRLTVL.

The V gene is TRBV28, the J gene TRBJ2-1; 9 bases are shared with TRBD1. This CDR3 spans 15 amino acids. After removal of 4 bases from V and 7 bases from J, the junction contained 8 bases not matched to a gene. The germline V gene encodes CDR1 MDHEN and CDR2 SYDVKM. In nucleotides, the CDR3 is TGTGCCAGCAGTTCCCCCGGGACAGGGAAAAATGAGCAGTTCTTC. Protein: CASSSPGTGKNEQFF.

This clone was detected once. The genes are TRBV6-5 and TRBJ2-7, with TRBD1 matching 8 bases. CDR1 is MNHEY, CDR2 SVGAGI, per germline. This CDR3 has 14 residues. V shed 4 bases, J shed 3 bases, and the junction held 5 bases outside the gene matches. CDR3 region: CASSLNRGSYEQYV. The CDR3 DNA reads TGTGCCAGCAGTTTAAACAGGGGGAGCTACGAGCAGTACGTC.

CDR3 in DNA: TGTGCCAGCAGCTTGGGCGGGGGGGCGTCAGATACGCAGTATTTT. Its translation is CASSLGGGASDTQYF. The chain carries TRBV5-4 and TRBJ2-3, with TRBD2 matching 9 bases. CDR3 length equals 15 residues. V dropped 0 bases and J dropped 4; count of bases not matched to a gene: 3. The V gene's germline CDR1 is SGHNT and CDR2 YYREEE (reference sequence). Full variable domain (remainder filled in from reference TRBV5-4 and TRBJ2-3): ETGVTQSPTHLIKTRGQQVTLRCSSQSGHNTVSWYQQALGQGPQFIFQYYREEENGRGNFPPRFSGLQFPNYSSELNVNALELDDSALYLCASSLGGGASDTQYFGPGTRLTVL.

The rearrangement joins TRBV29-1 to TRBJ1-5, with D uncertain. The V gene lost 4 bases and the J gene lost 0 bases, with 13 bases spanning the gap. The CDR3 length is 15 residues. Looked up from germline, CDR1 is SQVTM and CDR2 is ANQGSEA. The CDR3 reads CSVVFTWHSNQPQHF. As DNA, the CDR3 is TGCAGCGTTGTCTTTACGTGGCATAGCAATCAGCCCCAGCATTTT.

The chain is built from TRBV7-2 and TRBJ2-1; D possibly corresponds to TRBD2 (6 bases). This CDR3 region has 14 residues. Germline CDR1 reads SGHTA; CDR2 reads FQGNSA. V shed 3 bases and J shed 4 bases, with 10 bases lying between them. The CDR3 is CASSFGGEYNEQFF. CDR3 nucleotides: TGTGCCAGCAGCTTCGGGGGAGAGTACAATGAGCAGTTCTTC.